This entry lists 31 T cell receptor beta chains sequenced from one sample in a study of regulatory and conventional T cells in RAG deficiency. Some clones are missing from TCRdb's copy, which holds only in-frame ones; the method was immunoSEQ multiplex PCR. The data contain 34,000 or so clones, around nine tenths of them singletons. This sample also belongs to another study, concerning regulatory T cells. That source reports: The PCR used 52 TRBV and 13 TRBJ primers.

Sequenced: CD8+ T cells sorted from blood. The receptors derive from a human donor in good health.

The chain couples TRBV18 to TRBJ1-1; TRBD1 might be the D (6 bases). V was pared by 3 bases and J by 4 bases, with 15 bases between. Germline assignment: CDR1 KGHSH and CDR2 LQKENI. This CDR3 region has 15 residues. DNA for the CDR3: TGTGCCAGCTCACCGGGGGACACCCCGGGCACTGAAGCTTTCTTT. Protein: CASSPGDTPGTEAFF.

CDR3 in amino acids: CASSEAGWDEAFF. The DNA of the CDR3 is TGTGCCAGCAGTGAGGCGGGATGGGATGAAGCTTTCTTT. This chain joins TRBV6-1 and TRBJ1-1; D is uncertain. Looked up from germline, CDR1 is MNHNS and CDR2 is SASEGT. Deletions cut 3 bases from V and 7 bases from J, with 12 bases between. The CDR3 totals 13 residues.

J is TRBJ1-2 and V is TRBV27; D is perhaps TRBD1 (5 bases). Germline V gene data show CDR1 as MNHEY and CDR2 as SMNVEV (reference sequence). Trimming removed 5 bases from V and 1 base from J, with 8 bases in between. CDR3 size: 13 residues. The CDR3 DNA reads TGTGCCAGCAGTCCACAGGTTAACTATGGCTACACCTTC. It encodes CASSPQVNYGYTF.

This clone was detected only once. The chain uses TRBV30 and TRBJ1-2; D might be TRBD1 (6 bases). There are 10 residues in the CDR3. The V gene lost 5 bases and the J gene lost 7 bases, with 8 bases spanning the gap. Germline CDR1 and CDR2: GTSNPN and SVGIG (reference sequence). CDR3 protein: CAWEQGGYTF. CDR3 bases: TGTGCCTGGGAACAGGGTGGCTACACCTTC.

The V gene is TRBV27, the J gene TRBJ2-1, with 9 positions matching TRBD2. The CDR3 is 18 residues long. V lost 6 bases and J lost 6; bases outside the gene matches: 18. The germline V gene has CDR1 MNHEY and CDR2 SMNVEV (reference sequence). CDR3 coding DNA: TGTGCCAGCAGCCAAATTAGCGGGGGTAGGAGTAATCCCAATGAGCAGTTCTTC. Protein: CASSQISGGRSNPNEQFF.

The chain employs TRBV15 and TRBJ2-7; D may be TRBD1 or TRBD2 (5 bases each). CDR1 is LNHNV, CDR2 YYDKDF, per germline (reference sequence). CDR3 size: 15 residues. The germline V and J ends were trimmed by 3 bases and 0 bases, with 12 bases remaining between them. CDR3 nucleotide sequence: TGTGCCACCAGCAGGGGGTTTGGGGGCTCCTACGAGCAGTACTTC. This translates into CATSRGFGGSYEQYF. Full variable domain (outside the CDR3, taken from reference TRBV15 and TRBJ2-7): DAMVIQNPRYQVTQFGKPVTLSCSQTLNHNVMYWYQQKSSQAPKLLFHYYDKDFNNEADTPDNFQSRRPNTSFCFLDIRSPGLGDTAMYLCATSRGFGGSYEQYFGPGTRLTVT.

The CDR3 DNA follows: TGTGCCAGCACCTCTTGGGGTACAGGGGTTAATTCACCCCTCCACTTT. This encodes CASTSWGTGVNSPLHF. The chain recombines TRBV21-1 with TRBJ1-6; no check of the table's D call, TRBD1, against the DNA was made. TRBV21-1 is a pseudogene. The CDR3 is 16 residues long.

This chain connects TRBV7-8 to TRBJ1-6, with D perhaps TRBD1 (6 bases). The CDR3 contains 18 residues. V was clipped by 5 bases and J by 0 bases, with 17 bases between them. CDR1 and CDR2 from the germline V gene are SGHVS and FQNEAQ. The CDR3 nucleotides read TGTGCCAGCAGCACCGATCGGGACACAAGCTCCTATAATTCACCCCTCCACTTT. It translates to CASSTDRDTSSYNSPLHF.

This sequence joins TRBV27 and TRBJ2-5, with no clear D. V was shortened by 2 bases and J by 5 bases, with 9 bases between the two germline ends. From germline, CDR1 is MNHEY and CDR2 SMNVEV (reference sequence). CDR3 length equals 13 residues. The CDR3 DNA sequence: TGTGCCAGCAGTTTACTGAATGAGGAGACCCAGTACTTC. Its protein product is CASSLLNEETQYF.

The rearrangement links TRBV7-9 to TRBJ2-1; 11 bases are a match to TRBD2. Looked up from germline, CDR1 is SEHNR and CDR2 is FQNEAQ (reference sequence). The CDR3 length is 15 residues. V lost 6 bases, J lost 4 bases, and 5 bases stayed unmatched. The CDR3 DNA follows: TGTGCCAGCAGTCGTAGCGGGGGGGTGTACAATGAGCAGTTCTTC. It translates to CASSRSGGVYNEQFF.

The rearrangement joins TRBV28 to TRBJ2-7; TRBD1 agrees at 8 bases. This CDR3 comprises 16 residues. J lost 0 bases, V lost 4 bases, and 8 bases had no gene match. Germline V gene lookup returns CDR1 MDHEN and CDR2 SYDVKM. CDR3 region: CASSSPDRVPSYEQYF. CDR3 coding DNA: TGTGCCAGCAGTTCCCCGGACAGGGTGCCCTCCTACGAGCAGTACTTC. Based on the CDR3 plus reference TRBV28 and TRBJ2-7, the full variable domain is DVKVTQSSRYLVKRTGEKVFLECVQDMDHENMFWYRQDPGLGLRLIYFSYDVKMKEKGDIPEGYSVSREKKERFSLILESASTNQTSMYLCASSSPDRVPSYEQYFGPGTRLTVT.

This sequence joins TRBV9 and TRBJ2-2; perhaps TRBD2 as D (7 bases). Looked up from germline, CDR1 is SGDLS and CDR2 is YYNGEE. Trimming shortened V by 2 bases and J by 7 bases, and 12 bases separated the two germline ends. The CDR3 extends over 14 amino acids. The CDR3 coding sequence is TGTGCCAGCAGCGTCTTAGGGGGGGTCGGGGAGCTGTTTTTT. Its protein product is CASSVLGGVGELFF.

The V and J genes are TRBV5-4 and TRBJ1-1; TRBD1 is a possible D gene (5 bases). V lost 7 bases and J lost 3, with 16 bases in between. CDR1 is SGHNT and CDR2 is YYREEE in the germline V gene (reference sequence). The CDR3 is 14 residues long. CDR3 amino acids: CASLGRGGDTEAFF. The CDR3 coding sequence is TGTGCCAGCCTGGGGAGGGGAGGAGACACTGAAGCTTTCTTT.

The rearrangement uses TRBV18 and TRBJ2-6; 8 bases match TRBD2. Germline V gene sequence: CDR1 KGHSH, CDR2 LQKENI. This CDR3 contains 17 residues. The J segment lost 0 bases and the V segment lost 1 base, leaving 2 bases of the junction unmatched. CDR3 protein: CASSPLAGSSGANVLTF. The CDR3 nucleotides read TGTGCCAGCTCACCACTAGCGGGAAGCTCTGGGGCCAACGTCCTGACTTTC.

J is TRBJ1-1 and V is TRBV12-5; D is perhaps TRBD1 (5 bases). The CDR3 contains 14 residues. Trimming pared 7 bases from V and 4 bases from J, leaving 16 bases between. From germline, CDR1 is LGHNT and CDR2 FRNRAP. CDR3 protein: CASARGEIVTEAFF. The CDR3 nucleotides read TGTGCTAGTGCCCGGGGGGAGATTGTCACTGAAGCTTTCTTT.

The chain links TRBV19 to TRBJ1-5, with a possible D match to TRBD1 (6 bases). This CDR3 is 13 amino acids long. Trimming cost V 6 bases and J 9 bases, with 15 bases left between them. Germline-derived CDR1 and CDR2 are LNHDA and SQIVND (reference sequence). As DNA, the CDR3 is TGTGCCAGTAGCCCGTCGGGGGCCGGGCCCCAGCATTTT. Translation gives CASSPSGAGPQHF.

The chain links TRBV4-1 to TRBJ2-5, with TRBD2 matching 11 bases. The CDR3 has 18 residues. V lost 0 bases, J lost 5 bases, and 11 bases stayed unmatched. The germline V gene has CDR1 MGHRA and CDR2 YSYEKL. CDR3 DNA: TGCGCCAGCAGCCAAGAAATGGTTCTAGCGGGAGGCGGGGAGACCCAGTACTTC. Translation: CASSQEMVLAGGGETQYF.

J is TRBJ2-5 and V is TRBV20-1; TRBD1 is a possible D gene (6 bases). Between the trimmed V and J ends, which lost 6 bases and 5 bases, there was a span of 10 bases. CDR3 length: 11 amino acids. CDR1 and CDR2 from the germline V gene are DFQATT and SNEGSKA (reference sequence). CDR3 sequence: CSAPRGETQYF. CDR3 sequence (DNA): TGCAGTGCCCCAAGGGGGGAGACCCAGTACTTC.

The chain joins TRBV4-1 to TRBJ1-4; D call uncertain. In germline, CDR1 is MGHRA, CDR2 YSYEKL. V lost 3 bases, J lost 5 bases, and 4 bases lay in between. The CDR3 has 12 residues. DNA of the CDR3: TGCGCCAGCAGCCACGTAAATGAAAAACTGTTTTTT. It yields the protein CASSHVNEKLFF.

This chain joins TRBV5-1 and TRBJ2-1; D gene uncertain. V lost 0 bases, J lost 5 bases, and 3 bases lay in between. The CDR3 sequence is 12 residues long. Germline CDR1 is SGHRS and CDR2 is YFSETQ. The CDR3, as DNA: TGCGCCAGCAGCTTGGCTAACAATGAGCAGTTCTTC. As protein: CASSLANNEQFF.

The chain couples TRBV2 to TRBJ1-2; D possibly corresponds to TRBD1 (6 bases). Per germline, CDR1 SNHLY and CDR2 FYNNEI. This CDR3 region has 18 residues. V was cut by 3 bases and J by 8 bases, with 28 bases left in between. Here the CDR3 DNA reads TGTGCCAGCAGTGACCCCGCCCCCGGGACATTCCTCTCGGGGGGCTACACCTTC. Translated, it gives CASSDPAPGTFLSGGYTF.

This clone was detected once. Here the CDR3 DNA reads TGCGCCAGCAGCTTGTTACTAACCGGGGAGCTGTTTTTT. Its translation is CASSLLLTGELFF. The gene calls are TRBV5-1 and TRBJ2-2, with D uncertain. This CDR3 has 13 amino acids. Germline V CDR1 and CDR2: SGHRS, YFSETQ. Trimming removed 1 base at V and 5 bases at J, with 6 bases between. Drawing the rest from reference TRBV5-1 and TRBJ2-2, the complete variable domain is KAGVTQTPRYLIKTRGQQVTLSCSPISGHRSVSWYQQTPGQGLQFLFEYFSETQRNKGNFPGRFSGRQFSNSRSEMNVSTLELGDSALYLCASSLLLTGELFFGEGSRLTVL.

This rearrangement joins TRBV5-1 to TRBJ1-6, with 9 nucleotides matching TRBD1. V lost 5 bases to trimming and J lost 6 bases; unmatched junction nucleotides: 9. The CDR3 contains 16 residues. The germline gives CDR1 SGHRS, CDR2 YFSETQ. CDR3 sequence reads: CASRPGTGNINSPLHF. The DNA for the CDR3 is TGCGCCAGCAGACCCGGGACAGGGAATATTAATTCACCCCTCCACTTT.

The chain has TRBV19 and TRBJ2-7; D ambiguous. The CDR3 contains 14 residues. Per the germline V gene, CDR1 is LNHDA and CDR2 is SQIVND (reference sequence). V was shortened by 4 bases and J by 6 bases, with 16 bases between the two germline ends. Written as DNA, the CDR3 is TGTGCCAGTAGTACCCCTGGGTCTCCTGTCGAGCAGTACTTC. The encoded protein is CASSTPGSPVEQYF.

The chain couples TRBV6-5 to TRBJ1-2, with D possibly being TRBD1 (5 bases). This CDR3 is 13 amino acids long. Germline values: CDR1 MNHEY, CDR2 SVGAGI. V dropped 8 bases and J dropped 5 bases, with 15 bases sitting between them. CDR3 nucleotides: TGTGCCAGCTACCGGGACGGAACTTATGGCTACACCTTC. This gives the protein CASYRDGTYGYTF.

This chain connects TRBV5-4 to TRBJ1-1; D is unclear. V was pared by 0 bases and J by 5 bases, with 11 bases between. The CDR3 has 14 amino acids. Per the germline V gene, CDR1 is SGHNT and CDR2 is YYREEE (reference sequence). Here the CDR3 DNA reads TGTGCCAGCAGCTTGGACCTAAGGAAGACTGAAGCTTTCTTT. Protein sequence: CASSLDLRKTEAFF. Looking up the rest from reference TRBV5-4 and TRBJ1-1 gives the full variable domain: ETGVTQSPTHLIKTRGQQVTLRCSSQSGHNTVSWYQQALGQGPQFIFQYYREEENGRGNFPPRFSGLQFPNYSSELNVNALELDDSALYLCASSLDLRKTEAFFGQGTRLTVV.

This chain joins TRBV15 and TRBJ1-1, with 8 bases fitting TRBD1. This CDR3 is built from 13 residues. CDR1 is LNHNV and CDR2 is YYDKDF in the germline V gene (reference sequence). The V gene end was trimmed by 4 bases and the J gene end by 7 bases; junction bases not matched to a gene: 5. The CDR3 nucleotides are TGTGCCACCAGCACCCGGACAGGGCATGAAGCTTTCTTT. Translated, it gives CATSTRTGHEAFF.

The table lists this clone with a count of one. The chain links TRBV9 to TRBJ2-1; 10 nucleotides line up with TRBD2. CDR1 and CDR2 (germline): SGDLS, YYNGEE. V lost 3 bases to trimming and J lost 8 bases; unmatched junction nucleotides: 5. The CDR3 extends over 14 amino acids. CDR3 in DNA: TGTGCCAGCAGCGCGGGACTAGCGTTGGATGAGCAGTTCTTC. Translation gives CASSAGLALDEQFF.

The rearrangement links TRBV7-8 to TRBJ1-5; D gene unclear. The V gene lost 1 base and the J gene lost 1 base, with 11 bases spanning the gap. This CDR3 region has 16 residues. Looked up from germline, CDR1 is SGHVS and CDR2 is FQNEAQ. The CDR3 bases are TGTGCCAGCAGCTTAGAGTTGGGGTACAGCAATCAGCCCCAGCATTTT. Encoded protein: CASSLELGYSNQPQHF.

The chain uses TRBV5-5 and TRBJ1-2; 10 bases match TRBD1. Germline V CDR1 and CDR2: SGHKS, YYEKEE (reference sequence). J lost 8 bases, V lost 3 bases, and 4 bases had no gene match. The CDR3 covers 13 residues. DNA for the CDR3: TGTGCCAGCAGCTGGGACAGGGGTGGCGGCTACACCTTC. As protein: CASSWDRGGGYTF.

The chain combines TRBV7-8 with TRBJ2-7; D perhaps matches TRBD2 (6 bases). Germline CDR1 reads SGHVS; CDR2 reads FQNEAQ. Trimming took off 5 bases at V and 2 bases at J, with 16 bases between the two ends. This CDR3 is 15 amino acids long. CDR3 DNA: TGTGCCAGCAGCCCCTTGCCCGGGGGTCCCTACGAGCAGTACTTC. As protein: CASSPLPGGPYEQYF.